A selection of T cell receptor beta chains follows, all from one sample in a study of technical replicates of blood from a handful of donors. The method was immunoSEQ multiplex PCR; TCRdb's version includes in-frame clones alone and lacks a portion of them. The sample holds 95,000 or so clones, 95% seen once. Sequenced material: T cells isolated from PBMCs. These receptors came from a human donor in good health. CDR3s include the opening cysteine and the closing phenylalanine or tryptophan. The order of the fields is clone size, V gene, J gene, CDR3 protein. A row's size may be missing; if present it is once, few, many or a size class.

abundance: -
v_gene: TRBV19
j_gene: TRBJ1-2
CDR3aa: CASTQGSEPYGYTF

abundance: -
v_gene: TRBV7-2
j_gene: TRBJ2-7
CDR3aa: CASSLVASEPYEQYF

abundance: -
v_gene: TRBV7-2
j_gene: TRBJ2-7
CDR3aa: CASSSGTGVYEQYF

abundance: -
v_gene: TRBV2
j_gene: TRBJ2-7
CDR3aa: CASSEAGYEQYF

abundance: -
v_gene: TRBV10-3
j_gene: TRBJ2-1
CDR3aa: CAVGAQRELGNEQFF

abundance: -
v_gene: TRBV11-3
j_gene: TRBJ1-2
CDR3aa: CASSLPHGQVAYGYTF

abundance: -
v_gene: TRBV30
j_gene: TRBJ2-6
CDR3aa: CAWSRFQGDFGANVLTF

abundance: -
v_gene: TRBV6-1
j_gene: TRBJ1-2
CDR3aa: CASTGGIYGYTF

abundance: -
v_gene: TRBV27
j_gene: TRBJ2-1
CDR3aa: CASSLLGAASYNEQFF

abundance: -
v_gene: TRBV7-2
j_gene: TRBJ1-4
CDR3aa: CASKTTGTPDEKLFF

abundance: -
v_gene: TRBV4-1
j_gene: TRBJ1-2
CDR3aa: CASSQAAGGYGYTF

abundance: -
v_gene: TRBV5-4
j_gene: TRBJ1-2
CDR3aa: CASSLGTGQGDYGYTF

abundance: -
v_gene: TRBV19
j_gene: TRBJ2-1
CDR3aa: CASSISRDYHNEQFF

abundance: once
v_gene: TRBV7-3
j_gene: TRBJ2-7
CDR3aa: CASSLASGPYEQYF

abundance: -
v_gene: TRBV9
j_gene: TRBJ1-1
CDR3aa: CASSPRQADTEAFF

abundance: once
v_gene: TRBV7-3
j_gene: TRBJ1-1
CDR3aa: CASSLTPFVEAFF

abundance: -
v_gene: TRBV27
j_gene: TRBJ2-2
CDR3aa: CASSYGGRGELFF

abundance: -
v_gene: TRBV4-3
j_gene: TRBJ2-7
CDR3aa: CASSSGRADEQYF

abundance: once
v_gene: TRBV4-2
j_gene: TRBJ2-3
CDR3aa: CASSQEGLASTDTQYF

abundance: -
v_gene: TRBV4-2
j_gene: TRBJ1-2
CDR3aa: CASSQEWRVYNYGYTF

abundance: -
v_gene: TRBV28
j_gene: TRBJ1-1
CDR3aa: CASSFQGPNTEAFF

abundance: few
v_gene: TRBV14
j_gene: TRBJ1-5
CDR3aa: CASSQGRPGTNRPQHF

abundance: -
v_gene: TRBV6-5
j_gene: TRBJ2-5
CDR3aa: CASNRAGTAETQYF

abundance: -
v_gene: TRBV4-1
j_gene: TRBJ1-3
CDR3aa: CASSAGGAAGNTIYF

abundance: -
v_gene: TRBV7-8
j_gene: TRBJ2-7
CDR3aa: CASSLPPGNEQYF

abundance: -
v_gene: TRBV10-2
j_gene: TRBJ2-5
CDR3aa: CASSGRAETQYF

abundance: few
v_gene: TRBV5-1
j_gene: TRBJ2-1
CDR3aa: CASSLAGLAGGNNEQFF

abundance: -
v_gene: TRBV7-9
j_gene: TRBJ2-5
CDR3aa: CASSLGRQGTETQYF

abundance: -
v_gene: TRBV25-1
j_gene: TRBJ1-1
CDR3aa: CASSEYFGSAEAFF

abundance: -
v_gene: TRBV2
j_gene: TRBJ2-7
CDR3aa: CASTWSGYEQYF

abundance: -
v_gene: TRBV19
j_gene: TRBJ1-5
CDR3aa: CASIQGTGPQPQHF

abundance: -
v_gene: TRBV10-1
j_gene: TRBJ2-1
CDR3aa: CASSKEAHEQFF

abundance: -
v_gene: TRBV30
j_gene: TRBJ2-7
CDR3aa: CAWRNIGVREQYF

abundance: once
v_gene: TRBV5-3
j_gene: TRBJ1-3
CDR3aa: CARSRTIDGTSGNTIYF

abundance: -
v_gene: TRBV11-3
j_gene: TRBJ2-1
CDR3aa: CASSLELTRYKQFF

abundance: few
v_gene: TRBV19
j_gene: TRBJ1-5
CDR3aa: CASSPRGPSPLQPQHF

abundance: -
v_gene: TRBV7-2
j_gene: TRBJ2-2
CDR3aa: CASSSTGDNTGELFF

abundance: -
v_gene: TRBV9
j_gene: TRBJ2-5
CDR3aa: CASSGRLAEETQYF

abundance: -
v_gene: TRBV18
j_gene: TRBJ1-4
CDR3aa: CASSPPGSSNEKLFF

abundance: -
v_gene: TRBV27
j_gene: TRBJ1-1
CDR3aa: CASSTRTGKAFF

abundance: -
v_gene: TRBV5-1
j_gene: TRBJ1-1
CDR3aa: CASSLEGGGTEAFF

abundance: -
v_gene: TRBV7-2
j_gene: TRBJ2-7
CDR3aa: CASSFHGTGYEQYF